The clone carrying this T cell receptor (beta chain) appeared once. The sample is drawn from a study of shared clonotypes between healthy human individuals. Healthy adults negative for HIV, lacking recent acute infections or vaccinations, served as donors. All donors were Caucasian adults living in Nashville, Tennessee. Some clones are missing from TCRdb's copy, which holds only in-frame ones; the method was immunoSEQ multiplex PCR. This sample has roughly 2 million clones, with around 95% found just once. The V gene lost 1 base and the J gene lost 6 bases, with 22 bases spanning the gap. The CDR3 runs to 17 residues. The V gene's germline CDR1 is LNHNV and CDR2 YYDKDF (reference sequence).

The chain recombines TRBV15 with TRBJ2-7; the D gene is possibly TRBD1 (5 bases). Material for sequencing was naive CD4+ T cells sorted from blood. Subset of the sample: CD45RA+ positively selected. The receptor's source is a man aged 18 to 29 in good health. The CDR3: CATSRGPVDRNRGEQYF. The CDR3 DNA sequence: TGTGCCACCAGCAGAGGTCCCGTCGACAGAAATCGTGGCGAGCAGTACTTC.